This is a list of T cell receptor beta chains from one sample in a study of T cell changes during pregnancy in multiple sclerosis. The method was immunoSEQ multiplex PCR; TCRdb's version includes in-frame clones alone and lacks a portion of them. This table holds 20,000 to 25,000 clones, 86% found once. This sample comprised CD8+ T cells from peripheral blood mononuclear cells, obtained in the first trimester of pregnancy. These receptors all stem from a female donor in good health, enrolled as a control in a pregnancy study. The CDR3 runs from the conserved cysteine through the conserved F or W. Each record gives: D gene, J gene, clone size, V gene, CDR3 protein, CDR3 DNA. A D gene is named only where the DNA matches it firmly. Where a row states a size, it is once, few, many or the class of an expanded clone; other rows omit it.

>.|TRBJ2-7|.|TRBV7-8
CASSPRGVGEQYF
TGTGCCAGCAGCCCCAGGGGGGTTGGCGAGCAGTACTTC
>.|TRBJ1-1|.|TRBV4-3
CASSQRSGGDTEAFF
TGCGCCAGCAGCCAGAGAAGCGGAGGGGACACTGAAGCTTTCTTT
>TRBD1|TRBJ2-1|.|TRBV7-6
CASSLGQGVSNEQFF
TGTGCCAGCAGCTTAGGACAGGGGGTGAGCAATGAGCAGTTCTTC
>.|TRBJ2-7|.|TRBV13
CASSHLERLEQYF
TGTGCCAGCAGCCACTTAGAGCGGCTTGAGCAGTACTTC
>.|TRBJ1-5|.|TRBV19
CARRIRGQGNQPQHF
TGTGCCAGGAGGATTAGGGGTCAGGGCAATCAGCCCCAGCATTTT
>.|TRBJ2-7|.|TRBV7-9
CASSSSGQYEQYF
TGTGCCAGCAGCTCATCCGGACAGTACGAGCAGTACTTC
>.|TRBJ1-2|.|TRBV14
CASSQEDRYGYTF
TGTGCCAGCAGCCAAGAGGACAGATATGGCTACACCTTC
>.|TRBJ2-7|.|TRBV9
CASSGSGGPHEQYF
TGTGCCAGCAGCGGATCCGGAGGGCCCCACGAGCAGTACTTC
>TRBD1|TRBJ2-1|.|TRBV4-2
CASSQAGTGEYNEQFF
TGTGCCAGCAGCCAAGCTGGGACAGGGGAATACAATGAGCAGTTCTTC
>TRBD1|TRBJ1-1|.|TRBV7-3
CASSLETGGHTEAFF
TGTGCCAGCAGCTTGGAGACAGGGGGGCACACTGAAGCTTTCTTT
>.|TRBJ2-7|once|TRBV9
CASSVQDRTYEQYF
TGTGCCAGCAGCGTTCAGGACAGAACCTACGAGCAGTACTTC
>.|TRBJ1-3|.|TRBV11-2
CASSLDPGLSGNTIYF
TGTGCCAGCAGCTTAGATCCAGGGTTGTCAGGAAACACCATATATTTT
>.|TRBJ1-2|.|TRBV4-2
CASSQLRPDRLRGYTF
TGTGCCAGCAGCCAACTTCGGCCTGACAGGCTTCGTGGCTACACCTTC
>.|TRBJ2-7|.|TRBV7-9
CASSQQVGLNEQYF
TGTGCCAGCAGTCAACAGGTGGGGTTGAACGAGCAGTACTTC
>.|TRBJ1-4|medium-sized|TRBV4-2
CASSQGPLGPSDEKLFF
TGTGCCAGCAGCCAAGGTCCGCTGGGGCCTTCAGATGAAAAACTGTTTTTT
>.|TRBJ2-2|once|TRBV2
CASSEAAKWELFF
TGTGCCAGCAGTGAAGCCGCGAAATGGGAGCTGTTTTTT
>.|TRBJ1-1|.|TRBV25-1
CASRRLRGVSTEAFF
TGTGCCAGCAGACGACTACGTGGGGTGAGCACTGAAGCTTTCTTT
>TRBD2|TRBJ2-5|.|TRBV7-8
CASSLVASGEVSETQYF
TGTGCCAGCAGCTTAGTCGCTAGCGGGGAGGTTTCAGAGACCCAGTACTTC
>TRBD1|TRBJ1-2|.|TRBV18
CASSLFGQGSTYGYTF
TGTGCCAGCTCACTTTTTGGACAGGGGAGTACCTATGGCTACACCTTC
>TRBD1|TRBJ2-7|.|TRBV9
CASSAGTGNYEQYF
TGTGCCAGCAGCGCCGGGACAGGGAACTACGAGCAGTACTTC
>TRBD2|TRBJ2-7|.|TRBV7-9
CASSLVLGGGQYF
TGTGCCAGCAGCTTAGTACTGGGCGGGGGGCAGTACTTC
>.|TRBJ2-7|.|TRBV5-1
CASSLFVTKEQYF
TGCGCCAGCAGCTTGTTCGTAACTAAGGAGCAGTACTTC
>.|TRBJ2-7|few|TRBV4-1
CASSPVSTGTYEQYF
TGCGCCAGCAGCCCAGTTTCTACAGGTACCTACGAGCAGTACTTC
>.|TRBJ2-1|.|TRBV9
CASSVGGTYNEQFF
TGTGCCAGCAGCGTGGGCGGGACCTACAATGAGCAGTTCTTC
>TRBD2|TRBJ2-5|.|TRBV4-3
CASSQEWRGAQETQYF
TGCGCCAGCAGCCAAGAATGGCGGGGGGCACAAGAGACCCAGTACTTC
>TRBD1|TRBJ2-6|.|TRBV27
CASSLGGQGEVSGANVLTF
TGTGCCAGCAGTTTAGGCGGACAGGGTGAAGTTTCTGGGGCCAACGTCCTGACTTTC
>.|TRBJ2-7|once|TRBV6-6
CASTYWGGPYEQYF
TGTGCCAGCACCTACTGGGGGGGCCCCTACGAGCAGTACTTC
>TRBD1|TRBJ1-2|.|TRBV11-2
CASSFDRGQFGYTF
TGTGCCAGCAGCTTCGACAGGGGGCAGTTTGGCTACACCTTC
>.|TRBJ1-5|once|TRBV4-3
CASSQDPGGTLQPQHF
TGCGCCAGCAGCCAGGATCCGGGTGGGACACTACAGCCCCAGCATTTT